These T cell receptor beta chains were read from a single sample in a study of CXCR3-negative and CXCR3-positive naive CD8 T cells. One entry per CDR3 protein, without DNA, is what TCRdb gives after re-calling the 5' RACE reads. Its listing shows roughly 63,000 distinct CDR3 sequences. Sequencing input: naive CXCR3+ CD8+ T cells from blood. These receptors were taken from a human donor in good health. Some clones in this sample may be carry-over from other donors' samples. The CDR3 runs from the conserved cysteine through the conserved F or W.

v_call	j_call	cdr3_aa
TRBV20-1	TRBJ2-1	CSAFGGAQSSYNEQFF
TRBV7-9	TRBJ1-2	CASDTPYYGYTF
TRBV29-1	TRBJ2-7	CSVDSGGDHIF
TRBV6-6	TRBJ1-2	CASSLVGSTDGYTF
TRBV20-1	TRBJ2-5	CSARDTTSGPDMETQYF
TRBV9	TRBJ2-3	CASSTGLADTQYF
TRBV6-5	TRBJ1-6	CASSYSVGAPLHF
TRBV6-2/TRBV6-3	TRBJ2-2	CASSPGGSGELFF
TRBV20-1	TRBJ1-2	CSARVEGRDYGYTF
TRBV7-3	TRBJ1-1	CASSLLGQGGTEAFF
TRBV7-2	TRBJ2-3	CASSTGGAPQYF
TRBV9	TRBJ2-5	CASSPSLGPGQETQYF
TRBV20-1	TRBJ2-7	CSARGNVDYEQYF
TRBV11-1	TRBJ2-5	CASGDRDVETQYF
TRBV7-6	TRBJ1-5	CASSKEVSNQPQHF
TRBV4-3	TRBJ1-1	CASSQDRGQEIEAFF
TRBV28	TRBJ2-5	CASSTPSGGGETQYF
TRBV6-1	TRBJ2-6	CASSDGSGANVLTF
TRBV7-6	TRBJ1-1	CASSLKGFHTEAFF
TRBV20-1	TRBJ2-7	CSARDSQGLVLDEQYF
TRBV20-1	TRBJ2-1	CSARDFSGGEYNEQFF
TRBV7-7	TRBJ2-7	CASSEGLKYEQYF
TRBV7-9	TRBJ2-5	CASSLPWTGLETQYF
TRBV5-1	TRBJ2-7	CASSLGQGFNEQYF
TRBV20-1	TRBJ2-2	CSAREFPGELFF
TRBV5-1	TRBJ2-7	CASSVGGLAHDEQYF
TRBV5-1	TRBJ1-1	CASRRAENTEAFF
TRBV7-6	TRBJ2-3	CASSLGASGRALGTDTQYF
TRBV6-5	TRBJ2-5	CASSFYREETQYF